The present entry profiles one T cell receptor beta chain with its context. No count is logged; frequency rates this clone as medium-sized (0.01 to 0.1%). What antigen it recognizes has not been identified. The source of the sample is a study of TET2 disruption in CD19-targeted CAR T cells (dated by TCRdb to 2016 to 2019). In the study overall: The number of samples was determined by the original clinical trial design and by which samples were available, and no additional inclusion criteria were applied. General study outcomes and caveats: The conclusions about the patient's CAR T cells were based on extensive analysis of only one subject.

This specimen's treatment or condition label, per the study, means: autologous CTL019 cells: CD19 CAR with 4-1BB and CD3 zeta domains. TCR zeta and 4-1BB costimulatory signaling domains were incorporated into the CD19 CAR. T cells for CTL019 manufacturing were collected from peripheral blood by leukapheresis. The DNeasy Blood and Tissue Kit was used to extract genomic DNA from pre-infusion T cells, peripheral blood, or sorted post-infusion T cells. TCR beta chain deep sequencing was performed with the immunoSEQ assay. The study's own analysis went as follows. Clonotype frequencies were computed using only productive TCR beta rearrangements. Held by TCRdb, this immuneACCESS table contains in-frame sequences only and omits some clones. Under half of the omission traces to an unresolved V gene where checked; the cause of the rest is unknown. From that table come the V and J calls and clone size; the DNA was used to work out D and trimming. This sample's clone table shows about 2,000 clones. Approximately 15% of the sample belongs to the ten largest clones.

Sequencing used CD8+ T cells sorted from cultured blood T cells, obtained for CD19 CAR T cell therapy. This clonotype was sampled from a man between 65 and 85 years old with chronic lymphocytic leukemia.

The CDR3 corresponds to CASSLEAGEYSKNIQYF. The part of the CDR3 DNA that was read is TGTGCCAGCAGCTTAGAGGCAGGGGAATATTCCAAAAACATT. The chain is encoded by TRBV7-6 joined to TRBJ2-4, with TRBD1 as a weak D call on 6 bases. The CDR3 extends 3 residues past the end of the read, so its final part is completed from the germline J gene. The germline V gene sets CDR1 to SGHVS and CDR2 to FNYEAQ. The trim is 1 base for V and 2 bases for J, with a gap of 15 bases between the germline ends. The CDR3 has 17 amino acids, counting the end cysteine and phenylalanine. Only the CDR3 bases that were read are kept: 42 of them, in frame from base 1.